The clone carrying this T cell receptor beta chain was picked up one time. Antigen: not known. This sample was taken from a study of cytomegalovirus exposure and HLA in healthy donors. Study background: Roughly 80 million unique TCRs from HLA-typed donors made up an early data release. Study-level results: Segments of the TCR beta V type were, in most cases, productive about 90% or about 30% of the time in an earlier analysis. Both high specificity and high sensitivity reportedly marked the classifier's diagnosis of cytomegalovirus status.

The CDR3 spans 16 residues. Germline CDR1 MGHRA, CDR2 YSYEKL. V shed 2 bases and J 6 bases; nucleotides not matched to a gene: 5. PCR amplification relied on 60 Vbeta primers (plus 13 Jbeta primers). Here immunoSEQ multiplex PCR was the method, and the copy in TCRdb shows in-frame clones only, minus some. The sample lists about 80,000 clones; roughly three quarters were seen once. The material sequenced was PBMCs. This sequence joins TRBV4-1 and TRBJ2-2, with 11 bases identical to TRBD2. The source of this sequence is a woman aged 50 to 60 in good health and CMV-seropositive. The CDR3 DNA sequence: TGCGCCAGCAGCCAAAATAGCGGGGGGGCTGCCGGGGAGCTGTTTTTT. Translation gives CASSQNSGGAAGELFF.